These 4 T cell receptor beta chains originate from one sample sequenced in a study of memory CD4+ T cells and cytomegalovirus serostatus. Sequencing used immunoSEQ multiplex PCR; TCRdb keeps in-frame clones, though not all of them. This table holds around 25,000 clones, roughly three quarters found once. The sort gate was single viable CD3+CD4+CD8-CD45RO+ cells for memory CD4+ T cells. Specimen: memory CD4+ T cells from blood. These receptors originate from an adult in good health and CMV-seronegative.

The rearrangement joins TRBV27 to TRBJ1-3, with 8 bases identical to TRBD1. Germline trimming cut 7 bases from V and 4 bases from J; bases unmatched to any gene: 3. CDR3 size: 13 residues. Germline-derived CDR1 and CDR2 are MNHEY and SMNVEV (reference sequence). The CDR3 here is CASTRTGGNTIYF. The CDR3 coding sequence is TGTGCCAGCACCCGGACAGGGGGAAACACCATATATTTT.

The chain links TRBV25-1 to TRBJ2-7; 7 bases fit TRBD1. Losses at the gene ends were 3 bases for V and 4 bases for J; bases not matched to a gene: 9. Per the germline V gene, CDR1 is MGHDK and CDR2 is SYGVNS. The CDR3 sequence is 15 residues long. This CDR3 is CASSEGNRGRYEQYF. The CDR3 coding sequence is TGTGCCAGCAGTGAGGGAAACAGGGGAAGGTACGAGCAGTACTTC.

V usage is TRBV7-2 and J usage is TRBJ2-5; D possibly matches TRBD1 or TRBD2 (5 bases each). Germline V gives CDR1 SGHTA, CDR2 FQGNSA. V was clipped by 4 bases and J by 4 bases, with 19 bases between them. This CDR3 comprises 16 residues. CDR3 coding DNA: TGTGCCAGCAGCTCCGCCGGGGCAGGCATGAGAGAGACCCAGTACTTC. Its translation is CASSSAGAGMRETQYF.

The chain joins TRBV18 to TRBJ2-1, with 10 bases matching TRBD2. V was clipped by 5 bases and J by 7 bases; unmatched bases: 8. CDR1 is KGHSH, CDR2 LQKENI, per germline. CDR3 length: 15 residues. The CDR3 region is CASSEEGLASNEQFF. Here the CDR3 DNA reads TGTGCCAGCTCAGAGGAGGGACTAGCGTCTAATGAGCAGTTCTTC.